A selection of T cell receptor beta chains follows, all from one sample in a study of T-cell reconstitution after alpha-beta-depleted transplantation in children. TCRdb called the PCR reads again in MiXCR, with one record for every CDR3 protein. The table records approximately 300,000 distinct CDR3 sequences, roughly 9.1% of them present only once. Sequencing used PBMCs, obtained before TCRalphabeta/CD19-depleted stem cell transplant. The receptors come from a boy less than two years old with acute myeloid leukemia, due to receive a stem cell transplant. Both conserved end residues are part of each CDR3. Each record gives: clone size, D gene, V gene, J gene, CDR3 protein, CDR3 DNA. A D gene is named only where the DNA matches it firmly. Clone size is not always given. Where it is, it says once, few, many or a class for expanded clones.

>few|TRBD1|TRBV7-1|TRBJ2-2
CASSSGQAGTGELFF
TGTGCCAGCAGCTCGGGACAGGCAGGCACCGGGGAGCTGTTTTTT
>many|.|TRBV9|TRBJ2-5
CASSVGTFQETQYF
TGTGCCAGCAGCGTAGGCACCTTCCAAGAGACCCAGTACTTC
>many|.|TRBV6-1|TRBJ1-1
CASSADSNTEAFF
TGTGCCAGCAGTGCGGACAGCAACACTGAAGCTTTCTTT
>few|.|TRBV12-3/TRBV12-4|TRBJ2-7
CASSDQGSREQYF
TGTGCCAGCAGTGATCAGGGGTCCAGAGAGCAGTACTTC
>.|TRBD2|TRBV14|TRBJ2-5
CASSQERLGGLAGDDSQYF
TGTGCCAGCAGCCAAGAACGGTTGGGTGGACTAGCGGGAGACGATTCCCAGTACTTC
>.|.|TRBV20-1|TRBJ1-5
CSARDSQGTNQPQHF
TGCAGTGCTAGAGATTCACAGGGTACCAATCAGCCCCAGCATTTT
>few|TRBD1|TRBV28|TRBJ2-5
CASVTGQETQYF
TGTGCCAGCGTGACAGGGCAAGAGACCCAGTACTTC
>.|TRBD1|TRBV24-1|TRBJ1-4
CATSDFPSDRENEKLFF
TGTGCCACCAGTGATTTTCCCTCAGACAGGGAAAATGAAAAACTGTTTTTT
>many|.|TRBV27|TRBJ2-4
CASSFGDQNIQYF
TGTGCCAGCAGTTTTGGGGATCAAAACATTCAGTACTTC
>many|TRBD1|TRBV13|TRBJ2-4
CASSLGRDSLKNIQYF
TGTGCCAGCAGCTTAGGCCGGGACAGCCTCAAAAACATTCAGTACTTC
>many|.|TRBV5-6|TRBJ2-5
CASSFPGPWETQYF
TGTGCCAGCAGCTTTCCGGGTCCTTGGGAGACCCAGTACTTC
>.|TRBD2|TRBV12-3/TRBV12-4|TRBJ2-2
CASSLGRVAGELFF
TGTGCCAGCAGTTTGGGGAGGGTTGCCGGGGAGCTGTTTTTT
>.|.|TRBV24-1|TRBJ2-1
CATSDLNRGRDNEQFF
TGTGCCACCAGTGATTTGAACCGGGGTAGGGACAATGAGCAGTTCTTC
>many|TRBD1|TRBV28|TRBJ2-2
CASTRQGELFF
TGTGCCAGCACCCGACAGGGTGAGCTGTTTTTT
>many|.|TRBV3-1|TRBJ2-7
CASKGESSYEQYF
TGTGCCAGCAAAGGGGAGAGCTCCTACGAGCAGTACTTC
>few|TRBD2|TRBV7-9|TRBJ2-4
CASSPLRGGPDIQYF
TGTGCCAGCAGCCCTCTGCGGGGGGGCCCCGACATTCAGTACTTC
>many|.|TRBV7-3|TRBJ2-3
CASSPGERVTDTQYF
TGTGCCAGCAGCCCTGGGGAGCGGGTCACAGATACGCAGTATTTT
>many|TRBD1|TRBV5-1|TRBJ2-2
CASSPTIRTGGEDTGELFF
TGCGCCAGCAGCCCTACTATCAGAACAGGGGGCGAGGACACCGGGGAGCTGTTTTTT
>many|TRBD2|TRBV7-2|TRBJ2-1
CASSRGGSDPRNEQFF
TGTGCCAGCAGCCGGGGCGGGAGCGACCCAAGGAATGAGCAGTTCTTC
>many|TRBD1|TRBV29-1|TRBJ1-2
CSVELLTGGNSDGYTF
TGCAGCGTTGAACTTCTGACAGGGGGTAACAGTGATGGCTACACCTTC
>few|.|TRBV5-3|TRBJ1-5
CARSKYRVKEREQPQHF
TGTGCCAGAAGCAAATACAGGGTAAAAGAGCGGGAACAGCCCCAGCATTTT
>many|TRBD2|TRBV10-3|TRBJ2-5
CAISAAGEGETQYF
TGTGCCATCAGTGCCGCGGGGGAAGGAGAGACCCAGTACTTC
>many|.|TRBV7-9|TRBJ2-1
CASSFGASQDEQFF
TGTGCCAGCAGCTTCGGAGCCAGCCAGGATGAGCAGTTCTTC
>many|.|TRBV5-1|TRBJ2-2
CASSPGLYTGELFF
TGCGCCAGCAGCCCGGGACTTTACACCGGGGAGCTGTTTTTT
>few|.|TRBV10-3|TRBJ2-7
CAISETGQPYEQYF
TGTGCCATCAGTGAGACAGGACAGCCCTACGAGCAGTACTTC
>many|.|TRBV9|TRBJ2-5
CASSVGGWRETQYF
TGTGCCAGCAGCGTAGGGGGGTGGCGAGAGACCCAGTACTTC
>many|.|TRBV7-2|TRBJ2-7
CASSARGGRTYEQYF
TGTGCCAGCAGCGCACGGGGCGGACGTACCTACGAGCAGTACTTC
>many|TRBD1|TRBV5-1|TRBJ2-6
CASSPQGAGTGANVLTF
TGCGCCAGCAGCCCTCAGGGGGCTGGGACTGGGGCCAACGTCCTGACTTTC
>many|.|TRBV27|TRBJ2-5
CASSWRLTYQETQYF
TGTGCCAGCAGTTGGCGGCTCACGTACCAAGAGACCCAGTACTTC
>.|.|TRBV19|TRBJ2-3
CASSIGVNDAQYF
TGTGCCAGTAGTATAGGGGTAAACGACGCACAGTATTTT
>many|.|TRBV25-1|TRBJ2-5
CASSPWVGLGETQYF
TGTGCCAGCAGCCCATGGGTAGGATTGGGAGAGACCCAGTACTTC